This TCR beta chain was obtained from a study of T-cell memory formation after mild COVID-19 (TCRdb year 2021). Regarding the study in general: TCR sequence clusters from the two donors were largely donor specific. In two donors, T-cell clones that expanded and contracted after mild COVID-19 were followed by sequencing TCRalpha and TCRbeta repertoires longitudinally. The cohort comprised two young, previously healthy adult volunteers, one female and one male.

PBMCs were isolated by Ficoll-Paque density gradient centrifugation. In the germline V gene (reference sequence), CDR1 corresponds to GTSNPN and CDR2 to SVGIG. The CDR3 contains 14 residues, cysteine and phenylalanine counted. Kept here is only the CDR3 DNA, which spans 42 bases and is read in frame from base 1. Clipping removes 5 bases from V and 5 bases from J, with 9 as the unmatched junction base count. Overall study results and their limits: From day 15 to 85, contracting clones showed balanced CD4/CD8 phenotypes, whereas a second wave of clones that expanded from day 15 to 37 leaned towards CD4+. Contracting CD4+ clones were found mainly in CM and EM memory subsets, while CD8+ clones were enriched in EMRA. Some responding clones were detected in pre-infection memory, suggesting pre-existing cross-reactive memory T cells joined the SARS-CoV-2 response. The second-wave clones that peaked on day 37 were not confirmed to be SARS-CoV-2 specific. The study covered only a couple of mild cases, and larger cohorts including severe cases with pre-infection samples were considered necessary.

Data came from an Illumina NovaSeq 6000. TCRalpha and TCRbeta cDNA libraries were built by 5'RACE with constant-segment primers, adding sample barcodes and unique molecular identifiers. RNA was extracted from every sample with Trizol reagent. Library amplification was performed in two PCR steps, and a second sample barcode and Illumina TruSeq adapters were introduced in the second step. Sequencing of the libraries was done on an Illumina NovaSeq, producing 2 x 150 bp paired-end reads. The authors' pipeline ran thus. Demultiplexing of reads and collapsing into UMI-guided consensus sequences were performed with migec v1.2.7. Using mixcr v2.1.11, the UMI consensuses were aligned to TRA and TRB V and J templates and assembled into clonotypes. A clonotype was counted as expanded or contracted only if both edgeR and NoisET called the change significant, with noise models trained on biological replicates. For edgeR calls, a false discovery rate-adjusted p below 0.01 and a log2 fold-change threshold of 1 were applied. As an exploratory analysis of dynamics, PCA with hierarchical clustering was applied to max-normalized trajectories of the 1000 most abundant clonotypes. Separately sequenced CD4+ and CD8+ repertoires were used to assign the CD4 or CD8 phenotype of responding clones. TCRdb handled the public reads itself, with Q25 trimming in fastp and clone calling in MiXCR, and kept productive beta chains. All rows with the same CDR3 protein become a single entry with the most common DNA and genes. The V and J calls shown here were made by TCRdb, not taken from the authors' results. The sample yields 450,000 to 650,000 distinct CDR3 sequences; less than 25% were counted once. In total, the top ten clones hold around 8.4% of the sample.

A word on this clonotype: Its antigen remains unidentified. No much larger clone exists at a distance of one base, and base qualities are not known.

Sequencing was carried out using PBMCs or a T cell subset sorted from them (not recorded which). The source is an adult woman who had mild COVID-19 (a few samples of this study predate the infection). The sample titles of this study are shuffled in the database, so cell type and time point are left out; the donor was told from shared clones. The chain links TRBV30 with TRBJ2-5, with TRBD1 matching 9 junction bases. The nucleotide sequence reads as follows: TGTGCCTGGGGGACAGGGAGTAAGATCGAGACCCAGTACTTC. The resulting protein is CAWGTGSKIETQYF.